The sample holds many counts of the clone carrying this T cell receptor beta chain. The antigen remains unidentified. The V and J ends lost 6 bases and 4 bases respectively, with 10 bases between them. This CDR3 is 12 amino acids long. Per the germline V gene, CDR1 is DFQATT and CDR2 is SNEGSKA (reference sequence). The sample originates from a study of CD8 T cells in ankylosing spondylitis. Whole-study findings and limits: Characteristic, it appeared, of ankylosing spondylitis blood was a TCR beta motif of seven or eight highly homologous variants. Disease-associated clonotypes exhibited CD8+ identity and were relatively infrequent in peripheral blood.

MiXCR, run by TCRdb on the 5' RACE reads, gives a single entry per CDR3 protein. The table lists 200,000 to 300,000 distinct CDR3 sequences, about 10% of them singletons. Sequences were obtained from blood, either unsorted or a sorted T cell fraction (not recorded which). This receptor was taken from a male donor with ankylosing spondylitis or in good health (not recorded which). The chain combines TRBV20-1 with TRBJ1-3; D gene uncertain. The chain's CDR3 is CSAGRNGNTIYF. The CDR3 DNA follows: TGCAGTGCAGGCCGTAACGGAAACACCATATATTTT.